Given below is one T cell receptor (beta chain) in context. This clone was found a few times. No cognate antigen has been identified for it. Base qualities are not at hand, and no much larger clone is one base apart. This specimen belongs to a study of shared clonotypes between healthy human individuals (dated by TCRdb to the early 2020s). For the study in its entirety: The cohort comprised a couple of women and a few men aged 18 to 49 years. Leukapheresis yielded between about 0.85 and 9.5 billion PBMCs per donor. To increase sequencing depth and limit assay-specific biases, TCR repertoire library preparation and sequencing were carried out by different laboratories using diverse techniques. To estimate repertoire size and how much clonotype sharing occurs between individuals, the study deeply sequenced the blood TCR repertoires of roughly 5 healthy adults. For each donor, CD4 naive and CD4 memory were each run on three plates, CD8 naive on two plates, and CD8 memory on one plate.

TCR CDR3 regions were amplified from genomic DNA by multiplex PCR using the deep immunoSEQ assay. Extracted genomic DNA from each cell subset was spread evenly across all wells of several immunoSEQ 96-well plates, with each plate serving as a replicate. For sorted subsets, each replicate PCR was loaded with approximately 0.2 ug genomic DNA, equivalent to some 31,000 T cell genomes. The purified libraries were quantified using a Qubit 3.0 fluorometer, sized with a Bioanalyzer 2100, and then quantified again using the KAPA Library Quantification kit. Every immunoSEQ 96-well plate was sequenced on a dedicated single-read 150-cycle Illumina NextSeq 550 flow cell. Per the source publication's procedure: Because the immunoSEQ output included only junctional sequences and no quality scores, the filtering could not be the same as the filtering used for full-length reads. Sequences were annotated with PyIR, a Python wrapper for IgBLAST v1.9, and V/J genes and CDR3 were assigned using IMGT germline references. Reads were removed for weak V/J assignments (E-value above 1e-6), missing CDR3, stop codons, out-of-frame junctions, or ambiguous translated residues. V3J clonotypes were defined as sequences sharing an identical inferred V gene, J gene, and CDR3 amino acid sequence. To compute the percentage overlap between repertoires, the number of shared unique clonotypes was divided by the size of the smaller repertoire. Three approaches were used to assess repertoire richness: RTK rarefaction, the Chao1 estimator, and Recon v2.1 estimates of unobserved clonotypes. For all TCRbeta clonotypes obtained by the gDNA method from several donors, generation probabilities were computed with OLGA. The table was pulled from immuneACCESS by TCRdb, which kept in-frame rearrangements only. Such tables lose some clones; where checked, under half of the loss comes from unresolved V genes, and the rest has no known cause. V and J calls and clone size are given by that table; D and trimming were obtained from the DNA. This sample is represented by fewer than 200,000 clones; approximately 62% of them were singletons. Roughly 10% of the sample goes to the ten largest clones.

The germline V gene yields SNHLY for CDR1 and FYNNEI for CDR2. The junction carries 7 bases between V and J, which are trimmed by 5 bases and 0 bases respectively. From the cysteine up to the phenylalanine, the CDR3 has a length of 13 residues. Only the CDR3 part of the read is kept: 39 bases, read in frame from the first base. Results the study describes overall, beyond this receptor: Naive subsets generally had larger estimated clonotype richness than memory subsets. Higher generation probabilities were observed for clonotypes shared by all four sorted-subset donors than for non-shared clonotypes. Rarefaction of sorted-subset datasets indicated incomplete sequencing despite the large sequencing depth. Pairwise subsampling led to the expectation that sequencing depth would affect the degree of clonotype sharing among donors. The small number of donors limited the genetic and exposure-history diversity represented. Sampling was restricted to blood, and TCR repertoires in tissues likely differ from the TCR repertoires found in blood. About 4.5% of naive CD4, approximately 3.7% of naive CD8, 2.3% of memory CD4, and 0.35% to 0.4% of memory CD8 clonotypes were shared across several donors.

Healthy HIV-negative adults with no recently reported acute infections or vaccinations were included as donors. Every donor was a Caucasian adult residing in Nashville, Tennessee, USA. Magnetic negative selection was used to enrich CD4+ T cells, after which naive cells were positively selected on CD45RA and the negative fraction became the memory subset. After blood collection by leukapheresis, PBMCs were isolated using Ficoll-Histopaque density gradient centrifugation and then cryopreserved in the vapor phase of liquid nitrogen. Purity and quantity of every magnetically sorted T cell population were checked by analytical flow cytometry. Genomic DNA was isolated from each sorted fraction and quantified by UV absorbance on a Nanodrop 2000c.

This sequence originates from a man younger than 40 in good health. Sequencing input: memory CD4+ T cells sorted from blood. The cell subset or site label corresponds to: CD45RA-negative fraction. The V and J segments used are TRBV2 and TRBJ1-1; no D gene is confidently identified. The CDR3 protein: CASSKEMNTEAFF. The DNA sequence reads TGTGCCAGCAGTAAAGAGATGAACACTGAAGCTTTCTTT.